The rows below give T cell receptor beta chains drawn from one sample of a study of T cell changes during pregnancy in multiple sclerosis. The assay was immunoSEQ multiplex PCR, and TCRdb's table has in-frame clones only and misses some. The table records tens of thousands of clones, roughly 90% of them present only once. The sample consisted of peripheral blood, taken in the first trimester of pregnancy. These receptors all stem from a female donor with multiple sclerosis, enrolled in a pregnancy study. The CDR3 runs from the conserved cysteine through the conserved F or W. Each record gives: CDR3 protein, CDR3 DNA, CDR3 length, D gene, J gene, clone size, V gene. The D gene is left open where the match is weak. Expanded clones get a size class; other rows say once, few or many, or leave the size out.

CDR3aa: CASSLLVQGAAEQYF
CDR3nt: TGTGCCAGCAGCTTATTGGTTCAGGGGGCGGCCGAGCAGTACTTC
len: 15
d_gene: TRBD1
j_gene: TRBJ2-7
abundance: .
v_gene: TRBV7-9

CDR3aa: CSVDPGQEKLFF
CDR3nt: TGCAGCGTCGATCCGGGACAGGAAAAACTGTTTTTT
len: 12
d_gene: TRBD1
j_gene: TRBJ1-4
abundance: .
v_gene: TRBV29-1

CDR3aa: CASSSQGSYEQYF
CDR3nt: TGTGCCAGCAGCTCCCAGGGCTCCTACGAGCAGTACTTC
len: 13
d_gene: .
j_gene: TRBJ2-7
abundance: .
v_gene: TRBV7-2

CDR3aa: CASSSRQTHTEAFF
CDR3nt: TGTGCCAGCAGTTCTCGACAAACTCACACTGAAGCTTTCTTT
len: 14
d_gene: .
j_gene: TRBJ1-1
abundance: .
v_gene: TRBV6-1

CDR3aa: CATSSKRQGSNSPLHF
CDR3nt: TGTGCCACCAGCAGTAAACGACAGGGAAGTAATTCACCCCTCCACTTT
len: 16
d_gene: TRBD1
j_gene: TRBJ1-6
abundance: .
v_gene: TRBV15

CDR3aa: CASSPGLRTGSDGYTF
CDR3nt: TGTGCCAGCTCACCAGGTCTGAGGACAGGGTCGGATGGCTACACCTTC
len: 16
d_gene: TRBD1
j_gene: TRBJ1-2
abundance: .
v_gene: TRBV18

CDR3aa: CAWKQENSYNSPLHF
CDR3nt: TGTGCCTGGAAGCAGGAAAACTCCTATAATTCACCCCTCCACTTT
len: 15
d_gene: .
j_gene: TRBJ1-6
abundance: .
v_gene: TRBV30

CDR3aa: CASSFGLARLETQYF
CDR3nt: TGTGCCAGCAGCTTTGGACTAGCGCGTCTGGAGACCCAGTACTTC
len: 15
d_gene: TRBD2
j_gene: TRBJ2-5
abundance: .
v_gene: TRBV7-8

CDR3aa: CASSPRSEYGYTF
CDR3nt: TGTGCCAGCAGCCCGAGATCGGAGTATGGCTACACCTTC
len: 13
d_gene: .
j_gene: TRBJ1-2
abundance: few
v_gene: TRBV11-3

CDR3aa: CASSLGLAGSTDTQYF
CDR3nt: TGTGCCAGCAGCTTAGGTCTAGCGGGCAGCACAGATACGCAGTATTTT
len: 16
d_gene: TRBD2
j_gene: TRBJ2-3
abundance: .
v_gene: TRBV13

CDR3aa: CASSWMDSSYEQYF
CDR3nt: TGTGCCAGCAGTTGGATGGACAGCTCCTACGAGCAGTACTTC
len: 14
d_gene: .
j_gene: TRBJ2-7
abundance: .
v_gene: TRBV7-2

CDR3aa: CASGQLVEKLGRMTTEAFF
CDR3nt: TGTGCCAGCGGCCAATTGGTGGAGAAACTAGGTAGGATGACCACTGAAGCTTTCTTT
len: 19
d_gene: .
j_gene: TRBJ1-1
abundance: .
v_gene: TRBV28

CDR3aa: CAIEEAGNSPLHF
CDR3nt: TGTGCCATAGAGGAGGCTGGGAATTCACCCCTCCACTTT
len: 13
d_gene: .
j_gene: TRBJ1-6
abundance: .
v_gene: TRBV6-1

CDR3aa: CASSSQGKGDTEAFF
CDR3nt: TGTGCCAGCAGCTCGCAGGGAAAAGGGGACACTGAAGCTTTCTTT
len: 15
d_gene: .
j_gene: TRBJ1-1
abundance: .
v_gene: TRBV7-2

CDR3aa: CSVDSQVPIGYTF
CDR3nt: TGCAGCGTTGACTCACAGGTCCCCATAGGCTACACCTTC
len: 13
d_gene: .
j_gene: TRBJ1-2
abundance: .
v_gene: TRBV29-1

CDR3aa: CATSRRQDVDGYTF
CDR3nt: TGTGCCACCAGCAGAAGACAGGATGTTGATGGCTACACCTTC
len: 14
d_gene: .
j_gene: TRBJ1-2
abundance: .
v_gene: TRBV15

CDR3aa: CASSRQATNEKLFF
CDR3nt: TGTGCCAGCAGCCGACAGGCAACTAATGAAAAACTGTTTTTT
len: 14
d_gene: .
j_gene: TRBJ1-4
abundance: .
v_gene: TRBV7-9

CDR3aa: CASSSGGQPFF
CDR3nt: TGCGCCAGCAGCTCAGGGGGCCAACCGTTCTTC
len: 11
d_gene: TRBD1
j_gene: TRBJ2-1
abundance: .
v_gene: TRBV5-1

CDR3aa: CASSLSGVGYTF
CDR3nt: TGTGCCAGCAGTCTATCGGGGGTTGGCTACACCTTC
len: 12
d_gene: .
j_gene: TRBJ1-2
abundance: .
v_gene: TRBV28

CDR3aa: CASSFPADTQYF
CDR3nt: TGTGCCAGCAGCTTCCCAGCAGATACGCAGTATTTT
len: 12
d_gene: .
j_gene: TRBJ2-3
abundance: .
v_gene: TRBV5-5

CDR3aa: CASNADRANYGYTF
CDR3nt: TGTGCCAGTAACGCGGACAGGGCAAACTATGGCTACACCTTC
len: 14
d_gene: TRBD1
j_gene: TRBJ1-2
abundance: .
v_gene: TRBV19

CDR3aa: CSVPGQGHTF
CDR3nt: TGCAGCGTTCCCGGACAGGGCCACACCTTC
len: 10
d_gene: TRBD1
j_gene: TRBJ1-2
abundance: once
v_gene: TRBV29-1

CDR3aa: CASSLAGANEKLFF
CDR3nt: TGTGCCAGCAGCTTAGCCGGGGCTAATGAAAAACTGTTTTTT
len: 14
d_gene: .
j_gene: TRBJ1-4
abundance: .
v_gene: TRBV7-9